The clone carrying this T cell receptor (beta chain) has ten or more counts. Antigen specificity is unknown. CDR1 SGHVS and CDR2 FNYEAQ come from the germline V gene. The CDR3 totals 15 residues. V lost 2 bases and J lost 9; bases outside the gene matches: 6. The data originate from a study of T-cell reconstitution after alpha-beta-depleted transplantation in children. TCRbeta library preparation incorporated unique molecular identifiers. TCRdb called the PCR reads again in MiXCR, with one record for every CDR3 protein. The sample has fewer than 350,000 distinct CDR3 sequences, roughly 10% seen once. General study results and limits: Day-60 TCRbeta diversity that was high in some patients was derived from surviving recipient T cells and thymic progenitors. Hyperexpanded clones declined; after one year, newly produced T cells mostly supplied diversity. Several hundred expanded graft clones reportedly were the source of alpha-beta T cells about two months after transplant.

The TCR comes from a male patient aged 2-15 years who had a stem cell transplant for chronic granulomatous disease, so the T cells may come from the graft donor. The chain carries TRBV7-6 and TRBJ2-1; 11 bases are a match to TRBD2. Sequencing used peripheral blood, obtained 180 days after TCRalphabeta/CD19-depleted stem cell transplant. The CDR3 sequence is CASSLRSSGRSEQFF. The CDR3 bases are TGTGCCAGCAGCTTACGGTCTAGCGGGAGGAGTGAGCAGTTCTTC.